These 21 T cell receptor beta chains were all obtained from the same sample, sequenced in a study of T cell responses to AZD1222 COVID-19 vaccine. Repertoires were generated with immunoSEQ multiplex PCR, while TCRdb's copy carries only in-frame clones and drops some. The repertoire consists of about 100,000 clones, with about nine tenths occurring once and the leading ten covering roughly 4.3%. This sample comprised peripheral blood, obtained on day 0 of AZD1222 vaccination. The receptors here all came from an adult in good health.

This clone was counted a single time. Relative to the germline gene, one junction end is altered; a read error may explain this. This sequence joins TRBV2 and TRBJ2-1, with 9 nucleotides matching TRBD1. Per germline, CDR1 SNHLY and CDR2 FYNNEI. This CDR3 is 15 amino acids long. The CDR3 spells CASRRGTGSYNEQFF. CDR3 bases: TGTGCCAGCAGGAGGGGGACAGGGTCCTATAATGAGCAGTTCTTC.

The V gene is TRBV6-6, the J gene TRBJ2-7; 9 bases match TRBD1. The germline V gene has CDR1 MNHNY and CDR2 SVGAGI (reference sequence). V trimming: 4 bases; J trimming: 5 bases; junction bases outside the gene matches: 9. The CDR3 sequence is 15 residues long. CDR3 nucleotides: TGTGCCAGCAGTTCCAGCCCGGGACAGGGTAACGAGCAGTACTTC. As protein: CASSSSPGQGNEQYF.

The rearrangement joins TRBV29-1 to TRBJ2-7, with D perhaps matching TRBD2 (7 bases). Trimming took off 6 bases at V and 2 bases at J, with 14 bases between the two ends. The CDR3 has 13 residues. Germline V gene lookup returns CDR1 SQVTM and CDR2 ANQGSEA. The CDR3 nucleotides read TGCAGCGTCTACGGGGGGCGCCCCTACGAGCAGTACTTC. This gives the protein CSVYGGRPYEQYF.

The V gene is TRBV7-3, the J gene TRBJ1-1; TRBD1 might be the D (5 bases). The length of the CDR3 is 13 residues. V was trimmed by 2 bases and J by 11 bases, leaving 15 bases between them. CDR1 and CDR2 (germline): SGHTA, FQGTGA. CDR3 protein: CASSLEGWRGAFF. CDR3 coding DNA: TGTGCCAGCAGCTTAGAGGGATGGCGGGGGGCTTTCTTT. The variable domain in full, completed from reference TRBV7-3 and TRBJ1-1, reads GAGVSQTPSNKVTEKGKYVELRCDPISGHTALYWYRQSLGQGPEFLIYFQGTGAADDSGLPNDRFFAVRPEGSVSTLKIQRTERGDSAVYLCASSLEGWRGAFFGQGTRLTVV.

The rearrangement uses TRBV4-3 and TRBJ2-7; D might be TRBD1 or TRBD2, each matching 6 bases. V lost 0 bases and J lost 4, with 19 bases in between. The CDR3 length is 17 residues. Germline CDR1 is LGHNA and CDR2 is YSLEER. The CDR3 reads CASSQEGASAKRYEQYF. Written as DNA, the CDR3 is TGCGCCAGCAGCCAAGAGGGGGCTAGCGCCAAAAGGTACGAGCAGTACTTC.

This sequence joins TRBV7-2 and TRBJ2-1; 8 positions agree with TRBD2. The CDR3 sequence is 15 residues long. Germline V gene lookup returns CDR1 SGHTA and CDR2 FQGNSA. The V and J ends lost 4 bases and 6 bases, in that order; junction bases with no gene match: 8. The CDR3 DNA follows: TGTGCCAGCAGCTCAGGAGCGGGAGCTGGCAATGAGCAGTTCTTC. Translated: CASSSGAGAGNEQFF. The whole variable domain, filled in from reference TRBV7-2 and TRBJ2-1, reads GAGVSQSPSNKVTEKGKDVELRCDPISGHTALYWYRQSLGQGLEFLIYFQGNSAPDKSGLPSDRFSAERTGGSVSTLTIQRTQQEDSAVYLCASSSGAGAGNEQFFGPGTRLTVL.

The J gene is TRBJ1-2, the V gene TRBV2; the D is unclear. CDR3 size: 11 residues. CDR1 and CDR2 (germline): SNHLY, FYNNEI. Trimming pared 5 bases from V and 9 bases from J, leaving 10 bases between. The CDR3 reads CASSLIWSYTF. The DNA of the CDR3 is TGTGCCAGCAGTCTCATTTGGAGCTACACCTTC.

The V and J genes are TRBV6-6 and TRBJ1-1; TRBD1 matches 9 bases. V dropped 2 bases and J dropped 9; count of bases not matched to a gene: 4. Germline CDR1 and CDR2: MNHNY and SVGAGI (reference sequence). CDR3 length: 13 residues. Here the CDR3 reads CASSYGTGGKAFF. The CDR3 DNA is TGTGCCAGCAGTTACGGTACAGGGGGCAAAGCTTTCTTT.

The chain combines TRBV4-3 with TRBJ2-3, with no clear D. CDR3 size: 17 residues. Trimming left V 2 bases short and J 1 base short, with 16 bases between. Per germline, CDR1 LGHNA and CDR2 YSLEER. The CDR3 coding sequence is TGCGCCAGCAGCCAATCCGGACCCCACTGGGGCACAGATACGCAGTATTTT. Encoded protein: CASSQSGPHWGTDTQYF.

This chain links TRBV7-2 with TRBJ2-5; 8 nucleotides align to TRBD2. Germline trimming cut 1 base from V and 2 bases from J; bases unmatched to any gene: 6. Germline CDR1 reads SGHTA; CDR2 reads FQGNSA. This CDR3 has 16 residues. The DNA for the CDR3 is TGTGCCAGCAGCTTAGAGGGCGGGAGGTTACAAGAGACCCAGTACTTC. Translated: CASSLEGGRLQETQYF.

This chain joins TRBV7-3 and TRBJ1-2, with 9 positions matching TRBD1. Germline V gives CDR1 SGHTA, CDR2 FQGTGA. The CDR3 has 13 residues. V was clipped by 5 bases and J by 5 bases; unmatched bases: 3. The CDR3 DNA sequence: TGTGCCAGCAGCGCGGGACAGGGTTATGGCTACACCTTC. This translates into CASSAGQGYGYTF. Full variable domain (rest looked up from reference TRBV7-3 and TRBJ1-2): GAGVSQTPSNKVTEKGKYVELRCDPISGHTALYWYRQSLGQGPEFLIYFQGTGAADDSGLPNDRFFAVRPEGSVSTLKIQRTERGDSAVYLCASSAGQGYGYTFGSGTRLTVV.

The chain carries TRBV29-1 and TRBJ1-3; D remains unclear. Trimming shortened V by 7 bases and J by 4 bases, and 11 bases separated the two germline ends. There are 12 residues in the CDR3. The germline gives CDR1 SQVTM, CDR2 ANQGSEA. The chain's CDR3 is CSAMTPGNTIYF. In DNA, the CDR3 is TGCAGCGCCATGACTCCGGGAAACACCATATATTTT.

This clone was picked up one time. The genes are TRBV13 and TRBJ2-5; 14 bases align to TRBD2. There are 17 residues in the CDR3. Germline-derived CDR1 and CDR2 are PRHDT and FYEKMQ (reference sequence). V lost 4 bases, J lost 5 bases, and 9 bases stayed unmatched. DNA for the CDR3: TGTGCCAGCAGCTCCGGGACTAGCGGGAGCGGGAGGGAGACCCAGTACTTC. Translating gives CASSSGTSGSGRETQYF.

The rearrangement links TRBV11-3 to TRBJ2-1, with D perhaps TRBD2 (6 bases). From germline, CDR1 is SGHNT and CDR2 YENEEA. The length of the CDR3 is 18 residues. The V and J ends lost 0 bases and 0 bases respectively, with 15 bases between them. The CDR3 coding sequence is TGTGCCAGCAGCTTAGATCAGGGTGGGACTTCCTCCTACAATGAGCAGTTCTTC. It encodes CASSLDQGGTSSYNEQFF.

J is TRBJ1-1 and V is TRBV7-2; D is unresolved. This CDR3 comprises 15 residues. Deletions cut 3 bases from V and 1 base from J, with 12 bases between. Germline CDR1 and CDR2: SGHTA and FQGNSA. In DNA, the CDR3 is TGTGCCAGCAGCTTGGTAGCTCACGCGAACACTGAAGCTTTCTTT. Its protein is CASSLVAHANTEAFF.

The rearrangement links TRBV7-8 to TRBJ2-7; D may match TRBD1 or TRBD2 (5 bases each). V lost 5 bases and J 0 bases, leaving 11 bases between the germline ends. The CDR3 is made up of 14 amino acids. CDR1 and CDR2 (germline): SGHVS, FQNEAQ. As DNA, the CDR3 is TGTGCCAGCAGCCCGGGACGGCTCTCCTACGAGCAGTACTTC. This codes for CASSPGRLSYEQYF.

V is TRBV29-1 and J is TRBJ2-3, with 7 bases lining up with TRBD2. The CDR3 extends over 15 amino acids. From germline, CDR1 is SQVTM and CDR2 ANQGSEA. J lost 5 bases, V lost 3 bases, and 11 bases had no gene match. The CDR3 here is CSVDGGSKSGDTQYF. The CDR3 DNA reads TGCAGCGTTGACGGGGGGTCAAAGTCAGGAGATACGCAGTATTTT.

V and J are TRBV25-1 and TRBJ2-1; D gene unclear. The CDR3 length is 14 residues. Germline loops: CDR1 MGHDK, CDR2 SYGVNS. V shed 4 bases and J shed 1 base, with 8 bases lying between them. CDR3: CASSVPASYNEQFF. The CDR3 nucleotides are TGTGCCAGCAGTGTTCCAGCTTCCTACAATGAGCAGTTCTTC.

The rearrangement joins TRBV7-2 to TRBJ2-5; D could derive from TRBD1 or TRBD2 (7 bases each). The CDR3 is made up of 15 amino acids. With 5 bases removed from V and 4 bases from J, the gap between germline ends came to 17 bases. CDR1 SGHTA and CDR2 FQGNSA come from the germline V gene. CDR3 sequence: CASSQIQGRVETQYF. CDR3 DNA sequence: TGTGCCAGCAGCCAGATACAGGGGAGGGTAGAGACCCAGTACTTC.

This chain uses TRBV6-2 or TRBV6-3 with TRBJ2-7, with 7 bases that match TRBD2. This CDR3 has 15 residues. V shed 4 bases and J 4 bases; nucleotides not matched to a gene: 10. CDR1 and CDR2 (germline): MNHEY, SVGEGT. The DNA of the CDR3 is TGTGCCAGCAGTTTCCTTAGCGGGTATCTTTACGAGCAGTACTTC. This translates into CASSFLSGYLYEQYF.

V usage is TRBV14 and J usage is TRBJ1-1; D unclear. The CDR3 has 14 amino acids. The V gene lost 0 bases and the J gene lost 3 bases, with 8 bases spanning the gap. Germline CDR1 and CDR2: SGHDN and FVKESK. CDR3 nucleotides: TGTGCCAGCAGCCAAGACCCCCGGTACACTGAAGCTTTCTTT. Protein product: CASSQDPRYTEAFF. Supplemented by reference TRBV14 and TRBJ1-1, the full variable domain reads EAGVTQFPSHSVIEKGQTVTLRCDPISGHDNLYWYRRVMGKEIKFLLHFVKESKQDESGMPNNRFLAERTGGTYSTLKVQPAELEDSGVYFCASSQDPRYTEAFFGQGTRLTVV.